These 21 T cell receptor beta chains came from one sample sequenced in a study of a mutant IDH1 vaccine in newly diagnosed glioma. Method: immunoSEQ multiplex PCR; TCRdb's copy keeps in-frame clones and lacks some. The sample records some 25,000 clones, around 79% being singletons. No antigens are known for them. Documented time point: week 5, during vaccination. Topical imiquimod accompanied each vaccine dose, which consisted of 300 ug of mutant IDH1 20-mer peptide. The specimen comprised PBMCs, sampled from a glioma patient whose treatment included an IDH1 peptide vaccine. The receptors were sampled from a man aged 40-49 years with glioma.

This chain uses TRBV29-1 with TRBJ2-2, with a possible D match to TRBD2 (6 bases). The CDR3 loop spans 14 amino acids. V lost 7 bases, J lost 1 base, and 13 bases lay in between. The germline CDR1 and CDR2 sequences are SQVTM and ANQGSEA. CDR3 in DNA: TGCAGCGCCCGGAGGGACTGGAACACCGGGGAGCTGTTTTTT. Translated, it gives CSARRDWNTGELFF.

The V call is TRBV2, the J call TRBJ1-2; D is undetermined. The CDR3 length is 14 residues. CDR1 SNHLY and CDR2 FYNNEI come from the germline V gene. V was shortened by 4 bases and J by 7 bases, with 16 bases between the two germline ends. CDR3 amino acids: CASSGGLKRGGYTF. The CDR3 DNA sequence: TGTGCCAGCAGTGGCGGCCTAAAGAGAGGTGGCTACACCTTC.

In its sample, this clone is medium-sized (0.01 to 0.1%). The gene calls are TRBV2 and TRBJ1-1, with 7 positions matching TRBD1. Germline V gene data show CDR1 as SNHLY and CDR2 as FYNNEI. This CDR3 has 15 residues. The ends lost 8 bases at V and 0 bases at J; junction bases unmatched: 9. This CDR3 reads CASPDREAMNTEAFF. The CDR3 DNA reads TGTGCCAGCCCTGACAGGGAGGCCATGAACACTGAAGCTTTCTTT.

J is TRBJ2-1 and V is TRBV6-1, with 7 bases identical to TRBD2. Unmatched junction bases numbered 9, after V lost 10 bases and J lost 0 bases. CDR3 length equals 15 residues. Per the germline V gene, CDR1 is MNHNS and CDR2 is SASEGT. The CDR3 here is CAIDIGRVSYNEQFF. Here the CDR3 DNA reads TGTGCCATCGATATAGGGAGGGTCTCCTACAATGAGCAGTTCTTC.

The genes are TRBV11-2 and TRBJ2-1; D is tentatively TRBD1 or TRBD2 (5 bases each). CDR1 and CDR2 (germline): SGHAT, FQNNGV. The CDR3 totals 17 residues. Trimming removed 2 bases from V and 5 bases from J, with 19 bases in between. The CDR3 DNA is TGTGCCAGCAGCTTAAATCCATTCCAGCGGACAAACAATGAGCAGTTCTTC. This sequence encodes CASSLNPFQRTNNEQFF.

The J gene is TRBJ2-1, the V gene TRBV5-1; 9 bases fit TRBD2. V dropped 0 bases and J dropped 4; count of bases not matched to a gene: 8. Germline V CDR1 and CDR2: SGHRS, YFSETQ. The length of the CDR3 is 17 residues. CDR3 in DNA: TGCGCCAGCAGCTTGGCCCCAGCGGGAGGAGTATACAATGAGCAGTTCTTC. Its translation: CASSLAPAGGVYNEQFF.

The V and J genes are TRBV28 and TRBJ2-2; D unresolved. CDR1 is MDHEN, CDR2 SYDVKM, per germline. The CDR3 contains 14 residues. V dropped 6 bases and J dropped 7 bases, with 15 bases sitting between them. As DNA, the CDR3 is TGTGCCAGCAGGCGAGGATCTAGGGTCGGGGAGCTGTTTTTT. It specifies CASRRGSRVGELFF.

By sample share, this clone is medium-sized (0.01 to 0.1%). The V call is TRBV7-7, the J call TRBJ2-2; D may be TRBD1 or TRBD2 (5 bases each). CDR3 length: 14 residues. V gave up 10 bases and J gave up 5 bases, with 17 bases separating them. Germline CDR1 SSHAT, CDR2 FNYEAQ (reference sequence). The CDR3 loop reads CATARGDNTGELFF. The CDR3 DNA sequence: TGTGCCACCGCAAGGGGAGATAATACCGGGGAGCTGTTTTTT.

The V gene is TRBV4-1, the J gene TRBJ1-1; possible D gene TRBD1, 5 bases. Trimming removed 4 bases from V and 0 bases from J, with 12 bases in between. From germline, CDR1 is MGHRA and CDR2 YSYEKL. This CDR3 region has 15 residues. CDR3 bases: TGCGCCAGCAGCCTGGGGGGACGGTTGAACACTGAAGCTTTCTTT. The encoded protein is CASSLGGRLNTEAFF.

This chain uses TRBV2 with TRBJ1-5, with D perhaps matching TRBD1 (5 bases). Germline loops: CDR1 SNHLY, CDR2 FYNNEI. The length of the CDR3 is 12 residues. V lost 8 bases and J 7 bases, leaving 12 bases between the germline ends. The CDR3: CASGMEGQPQHF. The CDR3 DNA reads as TGTGCCAGCGGAATGGAGGGGCAGCCCCAGCATTTT.

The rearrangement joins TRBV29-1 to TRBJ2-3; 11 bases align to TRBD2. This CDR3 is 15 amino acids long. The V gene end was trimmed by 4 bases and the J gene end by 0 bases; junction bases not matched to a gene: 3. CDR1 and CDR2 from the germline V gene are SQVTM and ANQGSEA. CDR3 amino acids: CSVATSGVSTDTQYF. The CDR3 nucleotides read TGCAGCGTTGCGACTAGCGGGGTTAGCACAGATACGCAGTATTTT.

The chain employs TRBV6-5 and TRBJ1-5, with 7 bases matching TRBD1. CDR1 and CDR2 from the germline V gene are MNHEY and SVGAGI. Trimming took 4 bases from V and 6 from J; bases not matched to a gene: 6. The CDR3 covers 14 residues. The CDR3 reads CASSLTGASQPQHF. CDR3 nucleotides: TGTGCCAGCAGTTTAACAGGGGCTAGTCAGCCCCAGCATTTT.

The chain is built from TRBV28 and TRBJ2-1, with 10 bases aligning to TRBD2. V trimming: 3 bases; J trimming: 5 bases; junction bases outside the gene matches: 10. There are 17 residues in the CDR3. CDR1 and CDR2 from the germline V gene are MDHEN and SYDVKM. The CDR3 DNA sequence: TGTGCCAGCAGTTTTTGGCCTAGCGGGAGAAGAGACAATGAGCAGTTCTTC. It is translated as CASSFWPSGRRDNEQFF.

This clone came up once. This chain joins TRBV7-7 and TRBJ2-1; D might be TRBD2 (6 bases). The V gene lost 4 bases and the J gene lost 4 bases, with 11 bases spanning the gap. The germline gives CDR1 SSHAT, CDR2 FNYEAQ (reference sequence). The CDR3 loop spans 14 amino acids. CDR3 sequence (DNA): TGTGCCAGCAGCTCAGAAGGAGGGTACAATGAGCAGTTCTTC. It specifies CASSSEGGYNEQFF.

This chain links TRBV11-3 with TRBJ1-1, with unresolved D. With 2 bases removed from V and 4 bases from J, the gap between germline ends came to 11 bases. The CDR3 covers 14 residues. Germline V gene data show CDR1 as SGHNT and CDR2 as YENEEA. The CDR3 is CASSLSSRGTEAFF. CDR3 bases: TGTGCCAGCAGCTTATCATCGCGGGGCACTGAAGCTTTCTTT.

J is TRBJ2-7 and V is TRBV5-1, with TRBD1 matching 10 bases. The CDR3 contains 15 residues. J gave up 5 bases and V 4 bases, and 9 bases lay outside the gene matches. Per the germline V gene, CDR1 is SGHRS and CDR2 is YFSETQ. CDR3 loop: CASSPRDRGLDEQYF. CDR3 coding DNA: TGCGCCAGCAGCCCTCGGGACAGGGGCTTGGACGAGCAGTACTTC. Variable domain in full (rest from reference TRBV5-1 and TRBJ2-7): KAGVTQTPRYLIKTRGQQVTLSCSPISGHRSVSWYQQTPGQGLQFLFEYFSETQRNKGNFPGRFSGRQFSNSRSEMNVSTLELGDSALYLCASSPRDRGLDEQYFGPGTRLTVT.

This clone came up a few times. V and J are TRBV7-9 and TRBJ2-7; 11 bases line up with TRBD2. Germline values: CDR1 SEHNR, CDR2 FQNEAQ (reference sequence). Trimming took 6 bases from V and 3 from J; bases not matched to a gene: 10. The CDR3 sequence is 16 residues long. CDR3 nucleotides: TGTGCCAGCAGACCCCTTACTAGCGGGAGCTTCTACGAGCAGTACTTC. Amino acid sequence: CASRPLTSGSFYEQYF.

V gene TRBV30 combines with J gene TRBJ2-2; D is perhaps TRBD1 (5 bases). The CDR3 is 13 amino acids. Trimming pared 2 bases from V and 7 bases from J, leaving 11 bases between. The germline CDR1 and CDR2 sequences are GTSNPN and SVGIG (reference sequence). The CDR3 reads CAWSPRGYGELFF. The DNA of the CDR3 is TGTGCCTGGAGTCCTAGGGGCTACGGGGAGCTGTTTTTT.

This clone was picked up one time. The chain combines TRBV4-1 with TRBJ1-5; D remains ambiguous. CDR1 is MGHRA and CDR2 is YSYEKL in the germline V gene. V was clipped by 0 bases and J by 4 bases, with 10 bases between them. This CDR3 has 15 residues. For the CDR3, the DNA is TGCGCCAGCAGCCAAGACATACAGTCTAATCAGCCCCAGCATTTT. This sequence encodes CASSQDIQSNQPQHF.

CDR3 in DNA: TGTGCCAGCAGCCCATGGACAGGCAATGAGCAGTTCTTC. This codes for CASSPWTGNEQFF. This rearrangement joins TRBV7-2 to TRBJ2-1; 7 nucleotides agree with TRBD1. Trimming removed 5 bases from V and 6 bases from J; junction bases left unmatched: 4. Germline CDR1 reads SGHTA; CDR2 reads FQGNSA. The CDR3 length is 13 residues.

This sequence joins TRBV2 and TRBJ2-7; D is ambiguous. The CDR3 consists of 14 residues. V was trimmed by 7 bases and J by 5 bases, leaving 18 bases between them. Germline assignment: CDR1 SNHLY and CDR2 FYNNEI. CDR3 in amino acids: CASTEESSSDEQYF. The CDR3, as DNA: TGTGCCAGCACCGAGGAGAGTAGCTCTGACGAGCAGTACTTC.